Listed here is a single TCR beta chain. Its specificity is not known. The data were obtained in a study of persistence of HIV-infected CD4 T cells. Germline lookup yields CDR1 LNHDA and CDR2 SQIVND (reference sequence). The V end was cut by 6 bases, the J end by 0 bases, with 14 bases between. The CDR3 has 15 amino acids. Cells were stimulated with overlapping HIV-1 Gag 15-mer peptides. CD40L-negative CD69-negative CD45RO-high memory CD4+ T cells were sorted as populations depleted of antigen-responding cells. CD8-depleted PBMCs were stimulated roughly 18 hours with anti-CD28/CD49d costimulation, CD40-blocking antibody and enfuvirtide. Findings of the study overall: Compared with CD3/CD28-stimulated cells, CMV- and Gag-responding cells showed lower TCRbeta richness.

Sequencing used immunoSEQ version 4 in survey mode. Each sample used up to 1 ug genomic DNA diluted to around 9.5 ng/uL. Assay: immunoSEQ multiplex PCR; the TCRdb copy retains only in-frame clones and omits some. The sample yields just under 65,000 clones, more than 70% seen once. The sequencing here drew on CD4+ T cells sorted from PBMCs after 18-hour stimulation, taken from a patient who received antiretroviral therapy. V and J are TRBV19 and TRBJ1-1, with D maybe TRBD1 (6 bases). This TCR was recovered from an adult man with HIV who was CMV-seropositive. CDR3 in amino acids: CASRGPGHMNTEAFF. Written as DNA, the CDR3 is TGTGCCAGTAGGGGACCGGGACATATGAACACTGAAGCTTTCTTT.